Many counts were recorded for the clone carrying this T cell receptor beta chain. Its antigen remains unidentified. No conserved phenylalanine or tryptophan is present at the end of the CDR3, so a read error is the likely explanation. The DNA is omitted, as the CDR3 cannot be located on it reliably, and the CDR3 follows TCRdb's listing. The cDNA was produced through 5'RACE with 10-nucleotide random UMIs. From the 5' RACE reads, TCRdb called clonotypes with MiXCR, one entry per CDR3 protein. The sample includes about 66,000 distinct CDR3 sequences, 3.4% of them seen just once. 2 million PBMCs stored at -80 C were the source of the unsorted libraries. This specimen belongs to a study of neurological immune-mediated disorders. Study-level findings and limits: Multiple sclerosis patients had less TCR clonal expansion than even healthy controls, unlike HTLV-1-associated myelopathy. Any association between clinical or MRI features and the multiple sclerosis repertoire cluster was absent.

The clonotype comes from a man aged 35-49 years with multiple sclerosis. Sequencing was done on a sample of PBMCs.

CDR3 sequence: CASRLTGTTTTYLV. This chain uses TRBV5-6 with TRBJ1-1; TRBD1 is the table's D call, not checked against the DNA. Germline CDR1 reads SGHDT; CDR2 reads YYEEEE. The CDR3 has 14 amino acids, counting both end residues.